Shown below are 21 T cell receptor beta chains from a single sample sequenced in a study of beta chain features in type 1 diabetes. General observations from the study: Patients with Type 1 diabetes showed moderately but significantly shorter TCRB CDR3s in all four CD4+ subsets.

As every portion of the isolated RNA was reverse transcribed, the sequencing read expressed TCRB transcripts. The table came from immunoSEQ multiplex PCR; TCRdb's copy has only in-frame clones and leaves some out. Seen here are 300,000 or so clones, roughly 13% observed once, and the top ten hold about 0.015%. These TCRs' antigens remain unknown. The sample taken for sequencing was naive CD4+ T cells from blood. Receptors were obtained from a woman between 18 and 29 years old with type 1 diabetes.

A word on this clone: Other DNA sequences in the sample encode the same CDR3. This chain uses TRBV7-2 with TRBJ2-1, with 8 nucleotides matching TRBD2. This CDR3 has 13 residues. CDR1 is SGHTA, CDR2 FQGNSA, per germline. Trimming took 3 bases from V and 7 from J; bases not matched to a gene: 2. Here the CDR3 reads CASSLAGGNEQFF. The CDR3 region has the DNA TGTGCCAGCAGCTTGGCGGGAGGTAATGAGCAGTTCTTC.

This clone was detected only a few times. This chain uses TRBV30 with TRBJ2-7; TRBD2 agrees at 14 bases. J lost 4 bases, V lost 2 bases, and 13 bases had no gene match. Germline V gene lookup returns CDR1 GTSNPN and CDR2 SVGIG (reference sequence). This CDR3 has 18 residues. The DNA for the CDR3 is TGTGCCTGGAGTTCATACGGGACTAGCGGGAGAGGGGGGTACGAGCAGTACTTC. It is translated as CAWSSYGTSGRGGYEQYF.

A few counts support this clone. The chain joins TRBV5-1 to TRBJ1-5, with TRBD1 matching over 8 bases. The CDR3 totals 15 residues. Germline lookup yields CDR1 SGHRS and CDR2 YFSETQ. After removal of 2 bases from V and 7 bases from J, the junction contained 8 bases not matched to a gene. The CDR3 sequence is CASSLTQGAGQPQHF. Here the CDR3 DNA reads TGCGCCAGCAGCTTAACCCAGGGGGCCGGGCAGCCCCAGCATTTT. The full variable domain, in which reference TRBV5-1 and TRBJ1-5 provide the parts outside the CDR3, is KAGVTQTPRYLIKTRGQQVTLSCSPISGHRSVSWYQQTPGQGLQFLFEYFSETQRNKGNFPGRFSGRQFSNSRSEMNVSTLELGDSALYLCASSLTQGAGQPQHFGDGTRLSIL.

CDR3 protein: CASSRDREGDTIYF. DNA for the CDR3: TGTGCCAGCAGTCGGGACAGGGAAGGCGACACCATATATTTT. J is TRBJ1-3 and V is TRBV27, with 9 positions matching TRBD1. CDR3 length: 14 residues. The V gene end was trimmed by 5 bases and the J gene end by 8 bases; junction bases not matched to a gene: 7. Germline assignment: CDR1 MNHEY and CDR2 SMNVEV (reference sequence).

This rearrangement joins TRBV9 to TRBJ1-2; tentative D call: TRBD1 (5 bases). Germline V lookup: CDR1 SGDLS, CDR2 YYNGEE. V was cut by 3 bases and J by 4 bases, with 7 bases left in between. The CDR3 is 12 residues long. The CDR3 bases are TGTGCCAGCAGCGGCGACAGCTATGGCTACACCTTC. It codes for CASSGDSYGYTF. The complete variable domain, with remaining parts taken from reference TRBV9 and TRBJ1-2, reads DSGVTQTPKHLITATGQRVTLRCSPRSGDLSVYWYQQSLDQGLQFLIQYYNGEERAKGNILERFSAQQFPDLHSELNLSSLELGDSALYFCASSGDSYGYTFGSGTRLTVV.

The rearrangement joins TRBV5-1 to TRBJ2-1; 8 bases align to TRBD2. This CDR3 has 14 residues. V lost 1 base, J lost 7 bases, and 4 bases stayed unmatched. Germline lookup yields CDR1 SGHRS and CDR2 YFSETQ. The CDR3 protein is CASSLSGGPNEQFF. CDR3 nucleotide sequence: TGCGCCAGCAGCTTGTCGGGAGGGCCTAATGAGCAGTTCTTC.

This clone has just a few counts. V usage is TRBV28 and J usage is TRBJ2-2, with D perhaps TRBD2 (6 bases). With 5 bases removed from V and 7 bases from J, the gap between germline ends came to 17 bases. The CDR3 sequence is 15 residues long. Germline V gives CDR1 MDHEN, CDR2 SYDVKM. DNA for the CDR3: TGTGCCAGCAGTGTTACGGGCCGGAGGGGCGGGGAGCTGTTTTTT. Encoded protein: CASSVTGRRGGELFF. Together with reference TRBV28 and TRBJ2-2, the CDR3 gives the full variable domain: DVKVTQSSRYLVKRTGEKVFLECVQDMDHENMFWYRQDPGLGLRLIYFSYDVKMKEKGDIPEGYSVSREKKERFSLILESASTNQTSMYLCASSVTGRRGGELFFGEGSRLTVL.

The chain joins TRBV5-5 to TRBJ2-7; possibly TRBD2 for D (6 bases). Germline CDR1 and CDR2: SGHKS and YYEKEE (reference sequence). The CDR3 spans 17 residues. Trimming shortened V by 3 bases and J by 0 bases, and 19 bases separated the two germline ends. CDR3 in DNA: TGTGCCAGCAGCTCCCGGGGAGGCGAAAAAAGCTCCTACGAGCAGTACTTC. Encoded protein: CASSSRGGEKSSYEQYF.

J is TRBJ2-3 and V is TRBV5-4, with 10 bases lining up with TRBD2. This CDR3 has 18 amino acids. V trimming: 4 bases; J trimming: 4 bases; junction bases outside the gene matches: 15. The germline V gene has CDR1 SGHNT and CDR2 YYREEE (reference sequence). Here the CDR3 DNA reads TGTGCCAGCAGCCCGGTGGGCTTTAGCGGGAGGTCCCCAGATACGCAGTATTTT. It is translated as CASSPVGFSGRSPDTQYF.

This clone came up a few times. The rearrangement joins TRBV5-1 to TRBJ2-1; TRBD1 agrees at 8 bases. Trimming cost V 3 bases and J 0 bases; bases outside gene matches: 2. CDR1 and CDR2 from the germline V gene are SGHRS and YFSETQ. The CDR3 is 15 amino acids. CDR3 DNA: TGCGCCAGCAGCTCGACAGGGGACTCCTACAATGAGCAGTTCTTC. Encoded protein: CASSSTGDSYNEQFF.

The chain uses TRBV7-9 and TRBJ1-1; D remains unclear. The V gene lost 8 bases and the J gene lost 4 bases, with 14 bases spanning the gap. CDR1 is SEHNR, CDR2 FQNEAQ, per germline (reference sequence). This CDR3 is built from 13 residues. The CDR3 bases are TGTGCCAGCGAAATCCAGGTGCGCACTGAAGCTTTCTTT. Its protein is CASEIQVRTEAFF.

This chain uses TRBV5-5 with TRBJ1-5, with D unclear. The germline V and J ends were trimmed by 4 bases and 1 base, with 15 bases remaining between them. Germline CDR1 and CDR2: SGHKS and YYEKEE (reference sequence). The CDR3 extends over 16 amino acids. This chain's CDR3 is CASSPVGWKSNQPQHF. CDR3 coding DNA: TGTGCCAGCAGCCCCGTCGGGTGGAAGAGCAATCAGCCCCAGCATTTT. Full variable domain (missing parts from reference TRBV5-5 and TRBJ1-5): DAGVTQSPTHLIKTRGQQVTLRCSPISGHKSVSWYQQVLGQGPQFIFQYYEKEERGRGNFPDRFSARQFPNYSSELNVNALLLGDSALYLCASSPVGWKSNQPQHFGDGTRLSIL.

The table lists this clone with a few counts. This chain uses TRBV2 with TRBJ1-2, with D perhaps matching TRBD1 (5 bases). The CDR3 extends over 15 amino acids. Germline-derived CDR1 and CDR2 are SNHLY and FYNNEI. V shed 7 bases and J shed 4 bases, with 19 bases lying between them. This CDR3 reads CASKIEGQGVYGYTF. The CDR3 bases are TGTGCCAGCAAAATCGAAGGGCAGGGCGTCTATGGCTACACCTTC. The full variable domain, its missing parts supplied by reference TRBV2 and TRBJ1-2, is EPEVTQTPSHQVTQMGQEVILRCVPISNHLYFYWYRQILGQKVEFLVSFYNNEISEKSEIFDDQFSVERPDGSNFTLKIRSTKLEDSAMYFCASKIEGQGVYGYTFGSGTRLTVV.

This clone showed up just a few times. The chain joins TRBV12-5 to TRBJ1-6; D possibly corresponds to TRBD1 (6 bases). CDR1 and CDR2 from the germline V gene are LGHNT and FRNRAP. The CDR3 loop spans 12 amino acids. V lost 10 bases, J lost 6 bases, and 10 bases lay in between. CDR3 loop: CATGHANSPLHF. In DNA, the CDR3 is TGTGCTACGGGACACGCTAATTCACCCCTCCACTTT.

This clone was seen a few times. CDR3 in DNA: TGTGCCAGCAGTTACGCCTACGCCTCCTACAATGAGCAGTTCTTC. Encoded protein: CASSYAYASYNEQFF. This chain connects TRBV6-5 to TRBJ2-1; unclear D gene. From germline, CDR1 is MNHEY and CDR2 SVGAGI. V was cut by 2 bases and J by 0 bases, with 8 bases left in between. CDR3 length equals 15 residues.

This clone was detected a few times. In nucleotides, the CDR3 is TGCGCCAGCAGCCAAGTAGGTGGGAGACTAGCGGAATACAATGAGCAGTTCTTC. Its protein is CASSQVGGRLAEYNEQFF. The chain links TRBV4-1 to TRBJ2-1, with 9 positions matching TRBD2. Per the germline V gene, CDR1 is MGHRA and CDR2 is YSYEKL. There are 18 residues in the CDR3. The ends lost 1 base at V and 4 bases at J; junction bases unmatched: 11.

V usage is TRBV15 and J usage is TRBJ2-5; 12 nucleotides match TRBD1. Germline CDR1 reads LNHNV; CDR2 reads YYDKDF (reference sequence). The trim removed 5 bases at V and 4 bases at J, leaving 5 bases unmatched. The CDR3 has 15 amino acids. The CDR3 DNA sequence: TGTGCCACCAGCTTCCGGGACAGGGGGCGAGAGACCCAGTACTTC. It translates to CATSFRDRGRETQYF.

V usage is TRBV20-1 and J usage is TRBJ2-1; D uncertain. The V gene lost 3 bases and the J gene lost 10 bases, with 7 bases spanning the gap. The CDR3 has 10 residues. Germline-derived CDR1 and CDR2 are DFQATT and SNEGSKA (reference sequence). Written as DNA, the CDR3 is TGCAGTGCTAGTCTGGAGGAGCAGTTCTTC. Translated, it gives CSASLEEQFF.

The CDR3 is CASSSAGDTQYF. In DNA form, the CDR3 reads TGTGCCAGCAGCAGTGCGGGGGATACGCAGTATTTT. The chain uses TRBV9 and TRBJ2-3, with D maybe TRBD2 (6 bases). V lost 4 bases, J lost 6 bases, and 9 bases lay in between. This CDR3 region has 12 residues. Germline lookup yields CDR1 SGDLS and CDR2 YYNGEE.

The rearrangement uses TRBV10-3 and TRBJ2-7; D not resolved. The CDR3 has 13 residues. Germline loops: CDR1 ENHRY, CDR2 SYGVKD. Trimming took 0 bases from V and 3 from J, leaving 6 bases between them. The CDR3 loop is CAISESGGYEQYF. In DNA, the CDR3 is TGTGCCATCAGTGAGTCCGGCGGCTACGAGCAGTACTTC.

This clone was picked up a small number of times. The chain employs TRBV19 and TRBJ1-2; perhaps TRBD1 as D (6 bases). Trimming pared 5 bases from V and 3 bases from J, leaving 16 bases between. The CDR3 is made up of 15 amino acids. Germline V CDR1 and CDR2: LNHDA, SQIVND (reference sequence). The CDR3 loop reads CASSGLGGNHYGYTF. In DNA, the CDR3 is TGTGCCAGTAGTGGGCTTGGGGGCAACCACTATGGCTACACCTTC.